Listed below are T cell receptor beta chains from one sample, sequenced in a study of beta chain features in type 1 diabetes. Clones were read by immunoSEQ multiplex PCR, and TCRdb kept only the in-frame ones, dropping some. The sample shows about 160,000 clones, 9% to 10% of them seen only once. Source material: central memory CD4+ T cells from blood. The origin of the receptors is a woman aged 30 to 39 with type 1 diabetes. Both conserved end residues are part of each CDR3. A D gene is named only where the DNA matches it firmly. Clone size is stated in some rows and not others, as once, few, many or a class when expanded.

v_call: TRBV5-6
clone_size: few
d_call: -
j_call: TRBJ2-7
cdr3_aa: CASSLDNPPYEQYF
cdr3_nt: TGTGCCAGCAGCCTTGACAATCCACCCTACGAGCAGTACTTC

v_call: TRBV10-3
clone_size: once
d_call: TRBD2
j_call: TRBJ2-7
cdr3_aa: CAISPSGGGYEQYF
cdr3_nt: TGTGCCATCAGTCCGTCGGGCGGGGGCTACGAGCAGTACTTC

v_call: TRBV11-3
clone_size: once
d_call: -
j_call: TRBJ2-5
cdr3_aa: CASSLGAGDRAQETQYF
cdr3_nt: TGTGCCAGCAGCTTAGGAGCGGGGGACAGAGCCCAAGAGACCCAGTACTTC

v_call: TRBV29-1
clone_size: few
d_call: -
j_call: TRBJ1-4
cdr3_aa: CSVAHSTNEKLFF
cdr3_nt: TGCAGCGTTGCGCACTCAACTAATGAAAAACTGTTTTTT

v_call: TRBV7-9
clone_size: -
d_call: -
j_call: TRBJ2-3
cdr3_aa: CASSLERQHTQYF
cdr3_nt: TGTGCCAGCAGCTTAGAACGACAGCATACGCAGTATTTT

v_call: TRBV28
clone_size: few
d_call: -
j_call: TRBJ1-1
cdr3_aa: CASRRGNTEAFF
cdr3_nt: TGTGCCAGCAGAAGGGGGAACACTGAAGCTTTCTTT

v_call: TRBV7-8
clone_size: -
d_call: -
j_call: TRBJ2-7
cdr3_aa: CASSQRDGTLSYEQYF
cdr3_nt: TGTGCCAGCAGCCAGAGGGATGGTACGCTCTCCTACGAGCAGTACTTC

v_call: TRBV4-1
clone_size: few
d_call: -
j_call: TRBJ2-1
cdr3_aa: CASSQDTGRGIMSYEQFF
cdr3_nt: TGCGCCAGCAGCCAAGATACGGGGCGCGGGATTATGAGCTATGAGCAGTTCTTC

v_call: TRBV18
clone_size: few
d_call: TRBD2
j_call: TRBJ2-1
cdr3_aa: CASSPYVLAGKNEQFF
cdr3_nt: TGTGCCAGCTCACCATATGTACTAGCGGGAAAAAATGAGCAGTTCTTC

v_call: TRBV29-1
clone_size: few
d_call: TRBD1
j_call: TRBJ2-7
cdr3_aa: CSVTPGQGASEQYF
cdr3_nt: TGCAGCGTGACCCCGGGACAGGGGGCTTCCGAGCAGTACTTC

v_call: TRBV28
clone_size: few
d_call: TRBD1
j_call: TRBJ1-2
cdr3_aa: CASIPDRDRYGYTF
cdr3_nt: TGTGCCAGCATCCCGGACAGGGATCGCTATGGCTACACCTTC

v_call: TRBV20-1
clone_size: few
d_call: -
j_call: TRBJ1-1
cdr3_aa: CSAIRGGTAFF
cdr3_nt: TGCAGTGCTATTAGGGGGGGGACGGCTTTCTTT

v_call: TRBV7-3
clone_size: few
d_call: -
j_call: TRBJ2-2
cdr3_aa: CASSRSGELFF
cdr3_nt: TGTGCCAGCAGCCGGAGTGGGGAGCTGTTTTTT

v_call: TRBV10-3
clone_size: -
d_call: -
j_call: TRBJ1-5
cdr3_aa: CAIRQDSNQPQHF
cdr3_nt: TGTGCCATCAGACAGGATAGCAATCAGCCCCAGCATTTT

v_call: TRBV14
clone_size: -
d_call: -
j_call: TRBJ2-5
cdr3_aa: CASSQVRGRGRETQYF
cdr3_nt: TGTGCCAGCAGCCAAGTAAGGGGCAGGGGTCGCGAGACCCAGTACTTC

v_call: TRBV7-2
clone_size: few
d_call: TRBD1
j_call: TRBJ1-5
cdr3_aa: CASRPDRDQPQHF
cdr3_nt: TGTGCCAGCAGACCCGACAGGGATCAGCCCCAGCATTTT

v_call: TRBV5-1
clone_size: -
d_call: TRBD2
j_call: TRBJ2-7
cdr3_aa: CASSLQDTRGDEQYF
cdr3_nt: TGCGCCAGCAGCTTGCAGGACACCCGGGGGGACGAGCAGTACTTC

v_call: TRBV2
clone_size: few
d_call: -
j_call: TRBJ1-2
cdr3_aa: CASKGEFYGYTF
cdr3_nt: TGTGCCAGCAAGGGGGAATTCTATGGCTACACCTTC

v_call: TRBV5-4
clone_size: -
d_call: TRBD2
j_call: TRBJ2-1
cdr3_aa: CASSLREWGGEQFF
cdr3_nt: TGTGCCAGCAGCTTGAGGGAGTGGGGGGGTGAGCAGTTCTTC

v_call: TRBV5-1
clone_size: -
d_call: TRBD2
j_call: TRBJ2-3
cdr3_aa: CASGTPSGGTYF
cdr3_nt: TGCGCCAGCGGCACCCCTAGCGGGGGGACGTATTTT

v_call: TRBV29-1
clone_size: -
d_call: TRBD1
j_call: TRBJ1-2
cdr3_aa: CSVELQGDGYTF
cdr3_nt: TGCAGCGTTGAATTACAGGGGGATGGCTACACCTTC

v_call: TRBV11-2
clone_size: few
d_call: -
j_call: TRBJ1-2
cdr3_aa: CASSLRGREDGYTF
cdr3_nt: TGTGCCAGCAGCTTAAGGGGCAGGGAGGATGGCTACACCTTC

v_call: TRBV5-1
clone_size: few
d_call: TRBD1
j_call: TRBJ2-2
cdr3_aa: CASSPVGQGNTGELFF
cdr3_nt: TGCGCCAGCAGCCCAGTGGGACAGGGGAACACCGGGGAGCTGTTTTTT

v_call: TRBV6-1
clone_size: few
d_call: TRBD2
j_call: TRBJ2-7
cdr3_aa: CASSEARLAGTYEQYF
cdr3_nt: TGTGCCAGCAGTGAAGCTCGCCTAGCGGGGACCTACGAGCAGTACTTC

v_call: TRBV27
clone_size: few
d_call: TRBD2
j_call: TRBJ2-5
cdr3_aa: CASSLDWEGTQYF
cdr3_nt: TGTGCCAGCAGTCTCGACTGGGAGGGGACCCAGTACTTC

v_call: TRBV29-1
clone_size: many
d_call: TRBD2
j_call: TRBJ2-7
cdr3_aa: CSVERGAGVSEQYF
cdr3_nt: TGCAGCGTTGAACGTGGGGCGGGAGTCTCCGAGCAGTACTTC

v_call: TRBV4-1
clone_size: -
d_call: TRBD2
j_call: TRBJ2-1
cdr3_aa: CASSQSSGRLLYNEQFF
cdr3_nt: TGCGCCAGCAGCCAAAGTAGCGGGAGATTGTTATACAATGAGCAGTTCTTC

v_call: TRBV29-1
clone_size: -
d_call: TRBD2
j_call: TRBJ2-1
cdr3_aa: CSVDRLPGLAGGRGEQFF
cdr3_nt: TGCAGCGTTGACCGTTTGCCGGGACTAGCGGGAGGTAGGGGTGAGCAGTTCTTC

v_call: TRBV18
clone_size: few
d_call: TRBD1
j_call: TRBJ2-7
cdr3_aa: CASSTGGDSYEQYF
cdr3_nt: TGTGCCAGCTCGACAGGGGGGGACTCCTACGAGCAGTACTTC

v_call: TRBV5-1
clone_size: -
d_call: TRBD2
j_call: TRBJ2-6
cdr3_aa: CASSVGTSGNSGANVLTF
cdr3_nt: TGCGCCAGCAGCGTCGGGACTAGCGGTAACTCTGGGGCCAACGTCCTGACTTTC

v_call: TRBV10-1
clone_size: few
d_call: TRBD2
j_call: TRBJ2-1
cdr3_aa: CASSDGSGSNEQFF
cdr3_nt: TGCGCCAGCAGTGATGGTAGCGGGAGTAATGAGCAGTTCTTC

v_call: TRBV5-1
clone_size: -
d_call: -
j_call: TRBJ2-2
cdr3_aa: CASSLNRGLEGELFF
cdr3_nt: TGCGCCAGCAGCTTGAACCGGGGTCTCGAAGGGGAGCTGTTTTTT

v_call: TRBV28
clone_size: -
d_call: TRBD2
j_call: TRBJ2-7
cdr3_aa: CASIAGGAYEQYF
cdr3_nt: TGTGCCAGCATTGCGGGAGGAGCCTACGAGCAGTACTTC

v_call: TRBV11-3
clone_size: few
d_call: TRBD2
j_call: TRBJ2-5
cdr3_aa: CASSLGIAGGQETQYF
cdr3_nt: TGTGCCAGCAGCTTGGGGATAGCGGGAGGGCAAGAGACCCAGTACTTC

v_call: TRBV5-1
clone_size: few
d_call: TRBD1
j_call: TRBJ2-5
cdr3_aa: CASGTEQETQYF
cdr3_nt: TGCGCCAGCGGGACAGAACAAGAGACCCAGTACTTC

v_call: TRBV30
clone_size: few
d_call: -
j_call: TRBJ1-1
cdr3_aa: CAWSVSMNTEAFF
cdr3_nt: TGTGCCTGGAGTGTATCCATGAACACTGAAGCTTTCTTT

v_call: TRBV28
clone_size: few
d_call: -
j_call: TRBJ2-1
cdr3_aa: CASRGLPSEQFF
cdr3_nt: TGTGCCAGCAGGGGACTTCCATCTGAGCAGTTCTTC

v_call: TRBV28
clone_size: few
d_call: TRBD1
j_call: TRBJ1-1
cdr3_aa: CASSPHVASGQGSAFF
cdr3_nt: TGTGCCAGCAGTCCCCATGTGGCGTCCGGACAGGGTTCAGCTTTCTTT

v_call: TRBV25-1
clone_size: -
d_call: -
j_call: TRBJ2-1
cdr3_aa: CASSDVQSYNEQFF
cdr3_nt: TGTGCCAGCAGTGATGTACAGAGCTACAATGAGCAGTTCTTC

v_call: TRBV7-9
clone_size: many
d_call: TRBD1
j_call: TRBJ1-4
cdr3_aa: CASSFGQGGEKLFF
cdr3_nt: TGTGCCAGCAGCTTCGGACAGGGAGGGGAAAAACTGTTTTTT

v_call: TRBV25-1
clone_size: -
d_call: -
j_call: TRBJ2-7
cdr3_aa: CASSGQVLSYEQYF
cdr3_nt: TGTGCCAGCAGTGGTCAGGTACTTTCCTACGAGCAGTACTTC

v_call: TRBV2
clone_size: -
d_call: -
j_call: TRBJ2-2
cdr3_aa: CASVINTGELFF
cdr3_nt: TGTGCCAGCGTCATTAACACCGGGGAGCTGTTTTTT

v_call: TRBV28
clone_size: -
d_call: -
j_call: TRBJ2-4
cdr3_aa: CAPGLAKNIQYF
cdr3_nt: TGTGCCCCGGGTCTAGCCAAAAACATTCAGTACTTC

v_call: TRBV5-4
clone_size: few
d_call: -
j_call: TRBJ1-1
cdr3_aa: CASSPNIANTEAFF
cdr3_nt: TGTGCCAGCAGCCCCAACATAGCGAACACTGAAGCTTTCTTT

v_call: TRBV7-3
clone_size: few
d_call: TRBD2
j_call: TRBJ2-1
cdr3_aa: CASSVQGLAGFGIHSYNEQFF
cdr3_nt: TGTGCCAGCAGCGTACAAGGACTAGCGGGTTTCGGTATCCACTCCTACAATGAGCAGTTCTTC

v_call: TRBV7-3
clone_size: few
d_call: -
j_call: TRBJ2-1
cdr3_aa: CASSVYPLRGGGVNEQFF
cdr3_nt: TGTGCCAGCAGCGTCTATCCCCTAAGGGGCGGAGGGGTCAATGAGCAGTTCTTC

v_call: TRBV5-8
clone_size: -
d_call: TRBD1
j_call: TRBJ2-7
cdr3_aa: CASSNDPDRGSYEQYF
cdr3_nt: TGTGCCAGCAGCAATGACCCGGACAGGGGCTCCTACGAGCAGTACTTC

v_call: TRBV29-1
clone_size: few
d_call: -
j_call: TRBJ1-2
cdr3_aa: CSVGRKESPQGNYGYTF
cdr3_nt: TGCAGCGTTGGTCGAAAGGAATCGCCACAGGGAAACTATGGCTACACCTTC

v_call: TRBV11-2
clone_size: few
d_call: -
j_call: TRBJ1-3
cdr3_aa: CASSPGSGNTIYF
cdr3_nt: TGTGCCAGCAGTCCCGGCTCTGGAAACACCATATATTTT

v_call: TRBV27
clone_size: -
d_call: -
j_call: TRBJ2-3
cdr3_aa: CASSLRDSVEGTDTQYF
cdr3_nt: TGTGCCAGCAGTTTACGGGACTCAGTAGAGGGAACAGATACGCAGTATTTT

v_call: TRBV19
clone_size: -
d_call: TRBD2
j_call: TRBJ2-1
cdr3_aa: CASSIDPPSGIPNEQFF
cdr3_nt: TGTGCCAGTAGTATAGATCCCCCTAGCGGGATACCCAATGAGCAGTTCTTC

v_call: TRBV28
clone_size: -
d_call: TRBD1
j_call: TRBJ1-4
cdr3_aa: CAVGDRVDILFF
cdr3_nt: TGTGCCGTGGGGGACAGGGTTGACATACTGTTTTTT

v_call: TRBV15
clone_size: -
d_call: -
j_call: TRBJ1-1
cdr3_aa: CATSEGFATEAFF
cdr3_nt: TGTGCCACCAGCGAGGGATTTGCAACTGAAGCTTTCTTT

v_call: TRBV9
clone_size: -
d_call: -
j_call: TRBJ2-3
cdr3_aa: CASRGLASTDTQYF
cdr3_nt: TGTGCCAGCAGGGGTCTAGCTAGCACAGATACGCAGTATTTT

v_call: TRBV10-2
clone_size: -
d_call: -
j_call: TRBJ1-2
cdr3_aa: CASSESGHLGWGYTF
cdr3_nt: TGCGCCAGCAGTGAGTCTGGACACTTAGGATGGGGCTACACCTTC

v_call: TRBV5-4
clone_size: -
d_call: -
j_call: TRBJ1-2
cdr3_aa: CASSLNRGSYGYTF
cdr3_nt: TGTGCCAGCAGCTTGAATCGAGGCAGCTATGGCTACACCTTC

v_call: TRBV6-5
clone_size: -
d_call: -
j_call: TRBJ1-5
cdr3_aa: CASSPVAANQPQHF
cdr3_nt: TGTGCCAGCAGCCCGGTAGCAGCTAATCAGCCCCAGCATTTT

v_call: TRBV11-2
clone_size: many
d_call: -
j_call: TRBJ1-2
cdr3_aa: CASSFRDGYTF
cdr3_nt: TGTGCCAGCAGCTTCCGGGATGGCTACACCTTC

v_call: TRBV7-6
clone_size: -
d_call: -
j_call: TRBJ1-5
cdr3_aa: CASSLVTGSNQPQHF
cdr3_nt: TGTGCCAGCAGCTTAGTAACAGGGAGCAATCAGCCCCAGCATTTT